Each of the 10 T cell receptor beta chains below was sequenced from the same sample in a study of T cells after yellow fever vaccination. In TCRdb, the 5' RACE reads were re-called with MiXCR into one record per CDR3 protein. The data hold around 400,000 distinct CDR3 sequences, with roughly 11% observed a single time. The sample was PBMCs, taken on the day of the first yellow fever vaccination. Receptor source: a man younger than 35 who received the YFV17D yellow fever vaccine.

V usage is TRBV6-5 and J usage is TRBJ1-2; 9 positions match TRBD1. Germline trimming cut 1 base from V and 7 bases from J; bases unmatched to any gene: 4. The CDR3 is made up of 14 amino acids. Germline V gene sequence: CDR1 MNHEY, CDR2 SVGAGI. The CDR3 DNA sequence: TGTGCCAGCAGTTACTTAGGGACAGGGAGTGGCTACACCTTC. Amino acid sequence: CASSYLGTGSGYTF.

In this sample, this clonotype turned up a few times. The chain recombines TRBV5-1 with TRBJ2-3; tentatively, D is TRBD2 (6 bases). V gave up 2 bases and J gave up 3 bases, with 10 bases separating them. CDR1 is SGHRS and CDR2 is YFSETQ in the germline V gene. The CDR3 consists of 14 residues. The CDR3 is CASSFPSETDTQYF. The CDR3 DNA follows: TGCGCCAGCAGCTTTCCTAGCGAAACAGATACGCAGTATTTT.

CDR3 nucleotides: TGTGCCAGCAGCCCACGCACAGGGGGGCGGTACGAGCAGTACTTC. Protein product: CASSPRTGGRYEQYF. This sequence joins TRBV7-9 and TRBJ2-7; 8 nucleotides align to TRBD1. The V gene end was trimmed by 5 bases and the J gene end by 4 bases; junction bases not matched to a gene: 10. Per germline, CDR1 SEHNR and CDR2 FQNEAQ (reference sequence). The CDR3 spans 15 residues.

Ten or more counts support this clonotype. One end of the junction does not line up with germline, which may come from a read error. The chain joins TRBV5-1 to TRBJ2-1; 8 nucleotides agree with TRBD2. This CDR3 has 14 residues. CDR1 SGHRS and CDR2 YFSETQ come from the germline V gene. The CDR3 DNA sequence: TGTGCCAGCAGCTTAGGGCTAGCGGGCAATGAGCAGTTCTTC. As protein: CASSLGLAGNEQFF.

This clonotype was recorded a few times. The CDR3 region has the DNA TGCGCCAGCAGCTTGTCGGGGTCCTTGAACACTGAAGCTTTCTTT. Residues: CASSLSGSLNTEAFF. The V gene is TRBV5-1, the J gene TRBJ1-1, with no clear D. This CDR3 has 15 amino acids. V was trimmed by 1 base and J by 0 bases, leaving 10 bases between them. The V gene's germline CDR1 is SGHRS and CDR2 YFSETQ. Full variable domain (outside the CDR3, taken from reference TRBV5-1 and TRBJ1-1): KAGVTQTPRYLIKTRGQQVTLSCSPISGHRSVSWYQQTPGQGLQFLFEYFSETQRNKGNFPGRFSGRQFSNSRSEMNVSTLELGDSALYLCASSLSGSLNTEAFFGQGTRLTVV.

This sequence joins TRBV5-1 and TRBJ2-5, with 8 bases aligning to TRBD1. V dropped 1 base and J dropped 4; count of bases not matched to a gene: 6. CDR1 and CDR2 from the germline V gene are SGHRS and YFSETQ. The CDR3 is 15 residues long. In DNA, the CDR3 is TGCGCCAGCAGCTTGCAATATACAGGGGGAGAGACCCAGTACTTC. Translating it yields CASSLQYTGGETQYF.

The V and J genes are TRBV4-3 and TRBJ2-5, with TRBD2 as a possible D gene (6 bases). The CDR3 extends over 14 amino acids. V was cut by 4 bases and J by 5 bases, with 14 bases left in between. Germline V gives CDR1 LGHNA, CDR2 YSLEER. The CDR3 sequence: CASSLSRGLETQYF. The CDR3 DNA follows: TGCGCCAGCAGCCTCTCCCGGGGACTGGAGACCCAGTACTTC.

CDR3: CASSLTSGGTDEQFF. As DNA, the CDR3 is TGTGCCAGCTCACTGACTAGCGGGGGTACTGATGAGCAGTTCTTC. The chain carries TRBV18 and TRBJ2-1; 12 bases line up with TRBD2. The CDR3 extends over 15 amino acids. Losses at the gene ends were 4 bases for V and 8 bases for J; bases not matched to a gene: 6. Germline CDR1 reads KGHSH; CDR2 reads LQKENI.

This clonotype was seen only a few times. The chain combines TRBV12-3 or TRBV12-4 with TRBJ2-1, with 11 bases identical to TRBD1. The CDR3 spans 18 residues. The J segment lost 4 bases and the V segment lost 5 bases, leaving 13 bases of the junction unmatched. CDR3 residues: CASSPGQGAPRTYNEQFF. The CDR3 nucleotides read TGTGCCAGCAGTCCCGGACAGGGGGCCCCCCGAACTTACAATGAGCAGTTCTTC.

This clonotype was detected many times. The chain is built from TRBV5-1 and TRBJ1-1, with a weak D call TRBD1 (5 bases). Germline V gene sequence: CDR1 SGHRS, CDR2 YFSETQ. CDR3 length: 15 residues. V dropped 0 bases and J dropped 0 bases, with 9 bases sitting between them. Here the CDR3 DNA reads TGCGCCAGCAGCTTGGGGGGGGGAGTGAACACTGAAGCTTTCTTT. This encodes CASSLGGGVNTEAFF.